The sequence of this T cell receptor (beta chain) was determined in a study of shared clonotypes between healthy human individuals. Germline loops: CDR1 SGDLS, CDR2 YYNGEE. V was pared by 3 bases and J by 4 bases, with 9 bases of the junction left unmatched. The CDR3 runs 15 residues. Here immunoSEQ multiplex PCR was the method, and the copy in TCRdb shows in-frame clones only, minus some. Of 150,000 to 200,000 clones listed, 65% to 70% were seen once; the top ten hold roughly 10%. Sequencing was performed on memory CD4+ T cells sorted from blood. Noted subset: CD45RA-negative fraction. The sequence was collected from a man younger than 40 in good health. This sequence joins TRBV9 and TRBJ2-7, with 8 bases fitting TRBD1. CDR3 in amino acids: CASSARPDRVYEQYF. CDR3 DNA: TGTGCCAGCAGCGCCCGTCCGGACAGGGTTTACGAGCAGTACTTC.